The TCR beta chain under discussion was sequenced for a study of monozygotic twins with inflammatory bowel disease. This CDR3 spans 14 amino acids. Following a re-call of the 5' RACE reads, TCRdb has one entry per CDR3 protein and lacks DNA. This sample's clone table lists around 380,000 distinct CDR3 sequences. Sample: blood. V is TRBV12-3 or TRBV12-4 and J is TRBJ1-2; TCRdb's D call of TRBD1 is untestable without DNA. The receptor's source is a human donor with ulcerative colitis or Crohn's disease, or a healthy co-twin of an affected twin (not recorded which). CDR3 region: CASSFSRGPYGYTF.